One and the same sample provided the 28 T cell receptor beta chains below, sequenced in a study of blood T cell repertoires in COVID-19. The method was immunoSEQ multiplex PCR; TCRdb's version includes in-frame clones alone and lacks a portion of them. This sample carries approximately 300,000 clones, 85% to 90% of them seen once, and the ten largest clones take roughly 10%. Sequencing was performed on PBMCs or T cells enriched from blood (not recorded which). Source of these receptors: a woman younger than 30 who had recovered from COVID-19.

The chain carries TRBV18 and TRBJ2-1, with TRBD2 matching 8 bases. Germline CDR1 and CDR2: KGHSH and LQKENI. Trimming at V came to 3 bases and at J to 1 base, leaving 8 bases not matched to a gene. The CDR3 length is 17 residues. The CDR3 DNA reads TGTGCCAGCTCACCTCAAACCGGGGGGGGTTCCTACAATGAGCAGTTCTTC. Its protein is CASSPQTGGGSYNEQFF.

The V and J genes are TRBV10-3 and TRBJ2-5, with D perhaps TRBD1 (5 bases). Trimming removed 6 bases at V and 2 bases at J, with 10 bases between. Per germline, CDR1 ENHRY and CDR2 SYGVKD. CDR3 size: 13 residues. CDR3 coding DNA: TGTGCCATCAGGATTACAGGTCAAGAGACCCAGTACTTC. Translated: CAIRITGQETQYF.

The chain is built from TRBV9 and TRBJ1-1, with 10 bases matching TRBD1. The CDR3 spans 13 residues. Per the germline V gene, CDR1 is SGDLS and CDR2 is YYNGEE. V was pared by 3 bases and J by 8 bases, with 4 bases of the junction left unmatched. The CDR3 DNA follows: TGTGCCAGCAGCGCAGGACAGGGGGTCGAAGCTTTCTTT. As protein: CASSAGQGVEAFF.

This clone was detected a few times. The V call is TRBV28, the J call TRBJ1-5; possibly TRBD1 for D (5 bases). Germline lookup yields CDR1 MDHEN and CDR2 SYDVKM. The CDR3 totals 15 residues. The V gene lost 7 bases and the J gene lost 0 bases, with 13 bases spanning the gap. The CDR3 protein is CASTTQGDSNQPQHF. The CDR3, as DNA: TGTGCCAGCACCACCCAGGGTGATAGCAATCAGCCCCAGCATTTT.

This rearrangement joins TRBV27 to TRBJ2-7, with TRBD1 matching over 9 bases. V lost 4 bases to trimming and J lost 5 bases; unmatched junction nucleotides: 12. Germline CDR1 MNHEY, CDR2 SMNVEV (reference sequence). The CDR3 has 16 residues. Here the CDR3 DNA reads TGTGCCAGCAGTTACATCTCCGGGACAGGGAGCCACGAGCAGTACTTC. This codes for CASSYISGTGSHEQYF.

The chain is built from TRBV29-1 and TRBJ1-3, with 8 nucleotides matching TRBD1. The germline V gene encodes CDR1 SQVTM and CDR2 ANQGSEA. The CDR3 has 13 residues. The J segment lost 4 bases and the V segment lost 6 bases, leaving 5 bases of the junction unmatched. The CDR3, as DNA: TGCAGCGTCTTGACAGGGGAAGGAAACACCATATATTTT. Its translation is CSVLTGEGNTIYF.

This chain uses TRBV10-3 with TRBJ1-2, with 8 bases identical to TRBD1. Germline assignment: CDR1 ENHRY and CDR2 SYGVKD. V was pared by 9 bases and J by 3 bases, with 6 bases of the junction left unmatched. The CDR3 is 13 residues long. CDR3 nucleotides: TGTGCCATGCAATCAGGGGGCGACTATGGCTACACCTTC. The encoded protein is CAMQSGGDYGYTF.

The V and J genes are TRBV2 and TRBJ1-1; TRBD1 matches at 10 bases. The V and J ends lost 7 bases and 5 bases, in that order; junction bases with no gene match: 7. CDR3 size: 14 residues. Germline CDR1 is SNHLY and CDR2 is FYNNEI. The CDR3 here is CASTQTGGWTEAFF. The DNA of the CDR3 is TGTGCCAGCACTCAGACAGGGGGCTGGACTGAAGCTTTCTTT.

The chain couples TRBV29-1 to TRBJ2-1, with D tentatively TRBD1 (5 bases). The V gene lost 6 bases and the J gene lost 0 bases, with 15 bases spanning the gap. Per germline, CDR1 SQVTM and CDR2 ANQGSEA. This CDR3 is built from 15 residues. The CDR3 DNA reads TGCAGCGTCTCGAAAGGGGCCAACTCCTACAATGAGCAGTTCTTC. Translation: CSVSKGANSYNEQFF.

This clone was detected only once. The chain employs TRBV19 and TRBJ1-1; 7 bases fit TRBD1. CDR3 length equals 15 residues. After removal of 3 bases from V and 1 base from J, the junction contained 5 bases not matched to a gene. Per the germline V gene, CDR1 is LNHDA and CDR2 is SQIVND (reference sequence). The CDR3 region has the DNA TGTGCCAGTAGTATCCTGAGACAGGGGAACACTGAAGCTTTCTTT. Translation gives CASSILRQGNTEAFF.

The gene calls are TRBV2 and TRBJ2-1; 7 nucleotides match TRBD1. Losses at the gene ends were 7 bases for V and 8 bases for J; bases not matched to a gene: 5. The CDR3 totals 12 residues. Per germline, CDR1 SNHLY and CDR2 FYNNEI. This CDR3 is CASKGAWDEQFF. The CDR3 bases are TGTGCCAGCAAGGGGGCCTGGGATGAGCAGTTCTTC. Based on the CDR3 plus reference TRBV2 and TRBJ2-1, the full variable domain is EPEVTQTPSHQVTQMGQEVILRCVPISNHLYFYWYRQILGQKVEFLVSFYNNEISEKSEIFDDQFSVERPDGSNFTLKIRSTKLEDSAMYFCASKGAWDEQFFGPGTRLTVL.

J is TRBJ2-2 and V is TRBV30, with 7 nucleotides matching TRBD1. The CDR3 covers 13 residues. Germline lookup yields CDR1 GTSNPN and CDR2 SVGIG (reference sequence). The CDR3 nucleotides are TGTGTACTACAGGGGATTAACACCGGGGAGCTGTTTTTT. This sequence encodes CVLQGINTGELFF. The full variable domain, its missing parts supplied by reference TRBV30 and TRBJ2-2, is SQTIHQWPATLVQPVGSPLSLECTVEGTSNPNLYWYRQAAGRGLQLLFYSVGIGQISSEVPQNLSASRPQDRQFILSSKKLLLSDSGFYLCVLQGINTGELFFGEGSRLTVL.

This clone occurred a few times. The V and J genes are TRBV5-1 and TRBJ1-1, with 8 bases lining up with TRBD1. The V and J ends lost 4 bases and 3 bases, in that order; junction bases with no gene match: 8. Germline V gives CDR1 SGHRS, CDR2 YFSETQ. CDR3 size: 15 residues. The CDR3 is CASSLSGQGDTEAFF. CDR3 bases: TGCGCCAGCAGCCTAAGCGGACAGGGAGACACTGAAGCTTTCTTT.

J is TRBJ1-1 and V is TRBV28; D is uncertain. CDR3 length equals 15 residues. Germline loops: CDR1 MDHEN, CDR2 SYDVKM. Trimming took off 7 bases at V and 0 bases at J, with 15 bases between the two ends. CDR3 amino acids: CASMVGGHLNTEAFF. CDR3 coding DNA: TGTGCCAGCATGGTCGGAGGGCACCTGAACACTGAAGCTTTCTTT.

This chain joins TRBV6-5 and TRBJ1-2, with D unresolved. The germline V and J ends were trimmed by 2 bases and 3 bases, with 7 bases remaining between them. This CDR3 has 13 amino acids. Germline values: CDR1 MNHEY, CDR2 SVGAGI. Here the CDR3 reads CASSYAGDYGYTF. The CDR3 nucleotides read TGTGCCAGCAGTTACGCGGGAGACTATGGCTACACCTTC.

The chain joins TRBV7-9 to TRBJ1-4; tentatively, D is TRBD1 (5 bases). This CDR3 is 16 amino acids long. The V end lost 3 bases, the J end lost 5 bases, and 16 bases lay between the germline ends. Germline CDR1 and CDR2: SEHNR and FQNEAQ (reference sequence). DNA for the CDR3: TGTGCCAGCAGCTTCCCGACAGCTCTCGGCAATGAAAAACTGTTTTTT. Translating it yields CASSFPTALGNEKLFF.

This chain connects TRBV14 to TRBJ1-1, with D uncertain. The V end lost 1 base, the J end lost 1 base, and 16 bases lay between the germline ends. Germline-derived CDR1 and CDR2 are SGHDN and FVKESK. This CDR3 region has 17 residues. The CDR3 protein is CASSQGWRRMENTEAFF. The DNA for the CDR3 is TGTGCCAGCAGCCAAGGTTGGCGGCGAATGGAGAACACTGAAGCTTTCTTT. The whole variable domain, remainder taken from reference TRBV14 and TRBJ1-1, is EAGVTQFPSHSVIEKGQTVTLRCDPISGHDNLYWYRRVMGKEIKFLLHFVKESKQDESGMPNNRFLAERTGGTYSTLKVQPAELEDSGVYFCASSQGWRRMENTEAFFGQGTRLTVV.

This clone was observed once. The chain recombines TRBV3-1 (or the pseudogene TRBV3-2) with TRBJ1-4; D gene ambiguous. The CDR3 runs 12 residues. V shed 2 bases and J shed 8 bases, with 6 bases lying between them. Germline V gene sequence: CDR1 LGHDT, CDR2 YNNKEL (reference sequence). CDR3 amino acids: CASSQLSEKLFF. The CDR3 region has the DNA TGTGCCAGCAGCCAATTATCCGAAAAACTGTTTTTT.

The genes are TRBV4-1 and TRBJ2-2, with 8 bases lining up with TRBD2. The CDR3 sequence is 15 residues long. The ends lost 3 bases at V and 3 bases at J; junction bases unmatched: 3. The germline CDR1 and CDR2 sequences are MGHRA and YSYEKL. CDR3 in amino acids: CASSHAGGHTGELFF. The CDR3 region has the DNA TGCGCCAGCAGCCATGCGGGAGGCCACACCGGGGAGCTGTTTTTT.

CDR3 sequence: CASSTNRGLTNEQFF. CDR3 nucleotides: TGTGCCAGCAGCACCAACAGGGGATTGACCAATGAGCAGTTCTTC. J is TRBJ2-1 and V is TRBV7-8; TRBD1 matches at 7 bases. Germline assignment: CDR1 SGHVS and CDR2 FQNEAQ. The J segment lost 6 bases and the V segment lost 5 bases, leaving 10 bases of the junction unmatched. The CDR3 runs to 15 residues.

CDR3 loop: CASSQDGGVNYGYTF. CDR3 nucleotides: TGTGCCAGCAGCCAAGATGGTGGAGTTAACTATGGCTACACCTTC. V and J are TRBV3-1 (or the pseudogene TRBV3-2) and TRBJ1-2; D uncertain. Germline V gives CDR1 LGHDT, CDR2 YNNKEL (reference sequence). The CDR3 is 15 residues long. Trimming cost V 0 bases and J 1 base, with 9 bases left between them.

The J gene is TRBJ1-2, the V gene TRBV9; TRBD1 matches 7 bases. The junction had 9 bases not matched to a gene; V was cut back by 0 bases and J by 7 bases. Germline CDR1 SGDLS, CDR2 YYNGEE. The CDR3 extends over 15 amino acids. The CDR3 loop is CASSVGDRVYRGYTF. Written as DNA, the CDR3 is TGTGCCAGCAGCGTAGGAGACAGGGTCTATCGTGGCTACACCTTC.

The chain combines TRBV30 with TRBJ1-1; 7 bases fit TRBD1. J lost 11 bases, V lost 2 bases, and 11 bases had no gene match. Germline V gives CDR1 GTSNPN, CDR2 SVGIG (reference sequence). CDR3 length: 13 amino acids. The CDR3 protein is CAWSINRGRDAFF. CDR3 DNA: TGTGCCTGGAGTATCAACAGGGGAAGAGACGCTTTCTTT.

This chain connects TRBV7-2 to TRBJ2-3; no definite D call. Trimming removed 7 bases from V and 0 bases from J, with 11 bases in between. Germline CDR1 SGHTA, CDR2 FQGNSA. The CDR3 runs to 14 residues. CDR3 amino acids: CASTQYASTDTQYF. CDR3 DNA: TGTGCCAGCACACAATACGCCAGCACAGATACGCAGTATTTT.

The sample holds many counts of this clone. The chain uses TRBV3-1 (or the pseudogene TRBV3-2) and TRBJ2-2; no definite D call. Trimming pared 1 base from V and 6 bases from J, leaving 3 bases between. The CDR3 runs 12 residues. CDR1 is LGHDT, CDR2 YNNKEL, per germline (reference sequence). The CDR3 sequence: CASSQVSGELFF. DNA of the CDR3: TGTGCCAGCAGCCAAGTATCCGGGGAGCTGTTTTTT.

The rearrangement uses TRBV10-3 and TRBJ2-3, with D maybe TRBD2 (6 bases). CDR1 ENHRY and CDR2 SYGVKD come from the germline V gene. The CDR3 consists of 14 residues. Trimming took off 7 bases at V and 4 bases at J, with 15 bases between the two ends. The CDR3 is CAITRGGGADTQYF. Written as DNA, the CDR3 is TGTGCCATCACCCGGGGCGGCGGGGCAGATACGCAGTATTTT.

The chain combines TRBV5-4 with TRBJ2-1, with a weak D call TRBD1 (6 bases). The CDR3 has 13 amino acids. Germline V gene data show CDR1 as SGHNT and CDR2 as YYREEE (reference sequence). V shed 4 bases and J shed 7 bases, with 12 bases lying between them. CDR3 nucleotide sequence: TGTGCCAGCAGCCTTAGGGGGAGTAATGAGCAGTTCTTC. The encoded protein is CASSLRGSNEQFF.

V gene TRBV20-1 combines with J gene TRBJ2-7; D remains unclear. Trimming left V 5 bases short and J 2 bases short, with 7 bases between. The CDR3 consists of 11 residues. Germline CDR1 DFQATT, CDR2 SNEGSKA (reference sequence). The CDR3 loop is CSAVSPYEQYF. The CDR3 region has the DNA TGCAGTGCTGTATCTCCCTACGAGCAGTACTTC.